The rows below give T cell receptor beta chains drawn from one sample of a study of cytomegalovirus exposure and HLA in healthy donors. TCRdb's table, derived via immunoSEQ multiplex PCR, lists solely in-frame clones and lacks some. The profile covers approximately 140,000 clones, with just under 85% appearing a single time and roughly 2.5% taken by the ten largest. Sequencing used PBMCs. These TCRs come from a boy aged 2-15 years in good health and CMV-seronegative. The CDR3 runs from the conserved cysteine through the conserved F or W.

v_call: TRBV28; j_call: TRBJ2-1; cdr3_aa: CASSPLDRGQYNEQFF
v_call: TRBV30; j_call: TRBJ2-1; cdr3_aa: CASSGLAGGNEQFF
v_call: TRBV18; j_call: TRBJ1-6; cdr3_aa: CASSPKVAGANSPLHF
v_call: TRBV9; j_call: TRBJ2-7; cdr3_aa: CASSITGSSYEQYF
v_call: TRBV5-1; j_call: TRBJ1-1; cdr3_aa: CASSSGVNTEAFF
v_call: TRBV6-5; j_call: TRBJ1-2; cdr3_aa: CASSYSAGTFGYTF
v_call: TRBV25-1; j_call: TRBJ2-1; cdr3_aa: CASSERSGRRRNEQFF
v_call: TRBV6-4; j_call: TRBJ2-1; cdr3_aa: CASSPSTGPYNEQFF
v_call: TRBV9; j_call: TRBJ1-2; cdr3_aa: CASSENTGAVNYGYTF
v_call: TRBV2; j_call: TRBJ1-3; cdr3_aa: CASSFSIGQGIGNTIYF
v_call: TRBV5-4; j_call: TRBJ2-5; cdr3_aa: CASSLVLAGGEETQYF
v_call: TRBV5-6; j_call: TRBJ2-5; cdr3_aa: CASSWGLAGGTQYF
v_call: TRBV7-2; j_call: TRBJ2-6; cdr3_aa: CASSPRAGANVLTF
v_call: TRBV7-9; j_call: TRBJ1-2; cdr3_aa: CASSSSTTGNYGYTF
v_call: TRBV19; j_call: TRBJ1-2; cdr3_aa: CASSNRGPYGYTF
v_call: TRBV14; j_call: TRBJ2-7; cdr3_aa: CASSPRTASYEQYF
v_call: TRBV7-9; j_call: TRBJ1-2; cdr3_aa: CASSLDSGQSDYTF
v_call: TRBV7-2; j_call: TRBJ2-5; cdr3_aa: CASSLGPGGVGETQYF
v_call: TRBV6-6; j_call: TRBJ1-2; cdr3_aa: CASSYAQGRYGYTF
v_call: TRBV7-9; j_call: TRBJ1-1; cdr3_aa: CSSDSGNTEAFF
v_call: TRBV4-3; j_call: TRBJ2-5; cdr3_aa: CASSQDWAGTPYQGTQYF
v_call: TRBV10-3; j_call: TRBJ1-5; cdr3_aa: CAISESIGSKGVVNQPQHF
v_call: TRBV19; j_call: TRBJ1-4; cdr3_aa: CASSFPGETEKLFF
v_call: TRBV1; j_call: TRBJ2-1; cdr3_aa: CTSAGTSTGNEQFF
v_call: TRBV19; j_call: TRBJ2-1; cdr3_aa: CASRAQREIDEQFF
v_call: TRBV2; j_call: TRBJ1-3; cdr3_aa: CASWGLFSGNTIYF
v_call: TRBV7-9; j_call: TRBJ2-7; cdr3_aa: CASSFSSRVSYEQYF
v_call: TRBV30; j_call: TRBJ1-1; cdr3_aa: CAGTGAYTEAFF
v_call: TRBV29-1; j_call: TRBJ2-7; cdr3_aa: CSVLGLAGGEQYF
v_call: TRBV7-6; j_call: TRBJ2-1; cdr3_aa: CASSTLAGGVSEQFF
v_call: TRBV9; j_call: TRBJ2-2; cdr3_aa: CASSVALAGVGGELFF
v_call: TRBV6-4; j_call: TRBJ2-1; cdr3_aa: CASSAKGEGEQFF
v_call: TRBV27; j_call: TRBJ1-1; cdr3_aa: CASSALQGGDTEAFF
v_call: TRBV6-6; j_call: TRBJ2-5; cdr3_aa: CASARQAKETQYF
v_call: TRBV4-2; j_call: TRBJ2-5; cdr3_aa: CASSHGLGQGGETQYF
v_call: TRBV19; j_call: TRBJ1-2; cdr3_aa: CASSITVQRATGNVGYTF
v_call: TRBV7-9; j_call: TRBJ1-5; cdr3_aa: CASSSPGGDQPQHF
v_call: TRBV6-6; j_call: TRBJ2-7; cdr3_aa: CASSYSDSSYEQYF
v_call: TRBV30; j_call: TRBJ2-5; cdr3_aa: CAWKQGAAETQYF
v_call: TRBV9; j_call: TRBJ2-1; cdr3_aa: CASSHLPEWEGPDSSYNEQFF
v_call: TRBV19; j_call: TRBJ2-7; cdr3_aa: CASSLGGTEAYEQYF
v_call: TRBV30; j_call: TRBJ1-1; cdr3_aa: CAWSVHKSGTEAFF